These 5 T cell receptor beta chains share one sample of origin, sequenced in a study of tumor-infiltrating lymphocytes in primary liver carcinoma. The input was approximately 500 ng total RNA; TCR beta cDNA was made from it with a constant-region primer. Three rounds of nested multiplex PCR with slightly modified ARM-PCR produced TCR beta libraries. In the first two PCR rounds, TRBV1-TRBV30 forward primers were paired with a C-beta reverse primer, and each round lasted roughly 10 cycles. TCRdb recomputed calls from the multiplex PCR reads with MiXCR, one row per CDR3 protein. Among fewer than 400,000 distinct CDR3 sequences, nearly 60% were seen once, and the ten largest hold approximately 15%. Out of unsorted whole blood came the blood RNA, and germline DNA was extracted as well. The sequenced sample consisted of peripheral blood. These receptors all come from a young woman with primary liver carcinoma and hepatitis B virus infection.

Remarks on this clonotype: A read error may account for a junction end that differs from germline. The rearrangement links TRBV11-3 to TRBJ2-3; tentative D call: TRBD1 (5 bases). From germline, CDR1 is SGHNT and CDR2 YENEEA. This CDR3 region has 14 residues. The CDR3 spells CASSLGFETDTHYF. The CDR3, as DNA: TGTGCCAGCAGCCTGGGCTTTGAGACAGATACGCACTATTTT.

The genes are TRBV10-2 and TRBJ1-2; D remains ambiguous. The V gene lost 2 bases and the J gene lost 0 bases, with 10 bases spanning the gap. Germline assignment: CDR1 WSHSY and CDR2 SAAADI. The CDR3 has 15 amino acids. CDR3 sequence reads: CASSEGRGANYGYTF. The CDR3 DNA follows: TGCGCCAGCAGTGAGGGACGGGGAGCTAACTATGGCTACACCTTC.

This clonotype has ten or more counts. The V call is TRBV11-3, the J call TRBJ2-1, with D perhaps given as TRBD1 or TRBD2 (5 bases each). The CDR3 runs 11 residues. Germline V gene sequence: CDR1 SGHNT, CDR2 YENEEA. Trimming left V 8 bases short and J 11 bases short, with 13 bases between. The CDR3 DNA is TGTGCCAGCGCCTGGGGGAATCAGCAGTTCTTC. Its protein product is CASAWGNQQFF.

About this clonotype: A read error may explain this, as a much larger clone is one base away. The rearrangement links TRBV29-1 to TRBJ2-1, with D maybe TRBD1 (5 bases). Germline V gives CDR1 SQVTM, CDR2 ANQGSEA. The CDR3 has 14 amino acids. The CDR3 sequence is CGVDRAGSMNEQFF. In DNA form, the CDR3 reads TGCGGCGTTGATAGAGCAGGGTCTATGAATGAGCAGTTCTTC.

This clonotype appeared many times. This chain connects TRBV7-4 to TRBJ2-7; possibly TRBD1 or TRBD2 for D (5 bases each). Trimming shortened V by 6 bases and J by 3 bases, and 30 bases separated the two germline ends. The CDR3 is 19 amino acids. Germline CDR1 SGHVT, CDR2 SQSDAQ. CDR3 sequence reads: CASRSHRGPKVEYRYEQYF. CDR3 nucleotides: TGTGCCAGCAGGTCCCACCGGGGACCCAAAGTAGAGTATCGCTACGAGCAGTACTTC.